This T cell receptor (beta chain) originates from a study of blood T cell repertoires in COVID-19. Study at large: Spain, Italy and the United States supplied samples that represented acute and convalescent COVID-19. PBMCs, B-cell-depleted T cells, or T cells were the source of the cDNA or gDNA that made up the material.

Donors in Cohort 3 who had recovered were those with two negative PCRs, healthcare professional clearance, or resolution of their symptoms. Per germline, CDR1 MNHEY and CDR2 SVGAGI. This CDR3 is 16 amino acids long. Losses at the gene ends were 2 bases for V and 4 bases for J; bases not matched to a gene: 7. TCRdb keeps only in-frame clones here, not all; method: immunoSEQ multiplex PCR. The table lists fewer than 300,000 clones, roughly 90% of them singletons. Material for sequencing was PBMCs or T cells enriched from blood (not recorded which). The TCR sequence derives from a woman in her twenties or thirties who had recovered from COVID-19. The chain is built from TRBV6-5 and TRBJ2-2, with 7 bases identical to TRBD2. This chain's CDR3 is CASSYGGSGPTGELFF. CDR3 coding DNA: TGTGCCAGCAGTTACGGTGGTAGCGGGCCCACCGGGGAGCTGTTTTTT.